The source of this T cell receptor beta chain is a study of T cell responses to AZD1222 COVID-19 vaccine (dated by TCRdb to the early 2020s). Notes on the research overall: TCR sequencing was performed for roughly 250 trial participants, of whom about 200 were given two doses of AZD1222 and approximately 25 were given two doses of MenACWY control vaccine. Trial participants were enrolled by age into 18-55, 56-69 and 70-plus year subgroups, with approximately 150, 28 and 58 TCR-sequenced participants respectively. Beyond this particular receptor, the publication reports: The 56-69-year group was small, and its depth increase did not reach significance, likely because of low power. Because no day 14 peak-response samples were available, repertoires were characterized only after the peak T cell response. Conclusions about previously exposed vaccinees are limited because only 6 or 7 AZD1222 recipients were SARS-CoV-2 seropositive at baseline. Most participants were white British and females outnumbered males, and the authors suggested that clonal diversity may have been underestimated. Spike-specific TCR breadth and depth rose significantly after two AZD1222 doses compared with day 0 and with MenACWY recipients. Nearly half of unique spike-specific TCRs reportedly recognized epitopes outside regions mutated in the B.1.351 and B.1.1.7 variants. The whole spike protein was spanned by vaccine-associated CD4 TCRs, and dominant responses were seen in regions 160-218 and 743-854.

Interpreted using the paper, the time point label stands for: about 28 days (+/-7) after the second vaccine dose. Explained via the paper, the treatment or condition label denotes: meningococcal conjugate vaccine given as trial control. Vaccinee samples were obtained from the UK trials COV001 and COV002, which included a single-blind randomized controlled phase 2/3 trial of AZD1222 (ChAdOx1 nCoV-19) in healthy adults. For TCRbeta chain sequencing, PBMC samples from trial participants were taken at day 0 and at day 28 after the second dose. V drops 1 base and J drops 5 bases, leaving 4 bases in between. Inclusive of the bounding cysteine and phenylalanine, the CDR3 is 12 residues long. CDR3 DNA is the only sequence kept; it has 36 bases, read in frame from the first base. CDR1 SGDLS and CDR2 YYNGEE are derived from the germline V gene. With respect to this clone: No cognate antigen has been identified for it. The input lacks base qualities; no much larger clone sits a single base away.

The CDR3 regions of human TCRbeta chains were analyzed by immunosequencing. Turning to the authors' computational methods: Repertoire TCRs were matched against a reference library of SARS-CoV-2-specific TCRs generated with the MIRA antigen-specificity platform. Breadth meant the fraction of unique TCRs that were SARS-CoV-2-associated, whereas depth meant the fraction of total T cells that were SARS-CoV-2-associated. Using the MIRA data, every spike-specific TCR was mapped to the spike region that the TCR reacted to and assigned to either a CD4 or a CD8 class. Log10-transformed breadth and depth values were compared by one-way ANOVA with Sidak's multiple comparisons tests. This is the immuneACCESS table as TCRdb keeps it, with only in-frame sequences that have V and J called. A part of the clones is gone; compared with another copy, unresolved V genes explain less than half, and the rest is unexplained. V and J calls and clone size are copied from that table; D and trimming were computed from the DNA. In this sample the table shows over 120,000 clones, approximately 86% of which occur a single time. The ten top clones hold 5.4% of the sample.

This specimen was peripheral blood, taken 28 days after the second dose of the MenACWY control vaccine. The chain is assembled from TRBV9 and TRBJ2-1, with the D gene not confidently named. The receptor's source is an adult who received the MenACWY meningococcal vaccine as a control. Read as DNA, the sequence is TGTGCCAGCAGCGTACGGGACAATGAGCAGTTCTTC. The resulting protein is CASSVRDNEQFF.